This passage covers 6 T cell receptor beta chains from one sample sequenced in a study of blood T cell repertoires in COVID-19. Data came from immunoSEQ multiplex PCR; TCRdb stores just in-frame clones and leaves some out. Of 99,000 or so clones in the sample, just over 85% were seen once. The sequencing input was peripheral blood. Receptors were obtained from a man between 45 and 60 years old with COVID-19, enrolled during active disease.

This chain joins TRBV9 and TRBJ1-3; D might be TRBD1 (5 bases). This CDR3 has 16 amino acids. The ends were cut back, 0 bases at V and 0 bases at J, with 10 bases in the middle. Per germline, CDR1 SGDLS and CDR2 YYNGEE. The CDR3 DNA reads as TGTGCCAGCAGCGTAGGACAGCCGAGCTCTGGAAACACCATATATTTT. Translation: CASSVGQPSSGNTIYF.

The rearrangement links TRBV19 to TRBJ2-7, with D possibly matching TRBD1 (6 bases). This CDR3 has 16 amino acids. The V and J ends lost 1 base and 7 bases respectively, with 20 bases between them. Germline V gene data show CDR1 as LNHDA and CDR2 as SQIVND (reference sequence). The CDR3 coding sequence is TGTGCCAGTAGTATAGCCACAGGGTACCAGCTTGGAGAGCAGTACTTC. This gives the protein CASSIATGYQLGEQYF. Drawing the rest from reference TRBV19 and TRBJ2-7, the complete variable domain is DGGITQSPKYLFRKEGQNVTLSCEQNLNHDAMYWYRQDPGQGLRLIYYSQIVNDFQKGDIAEGYSVSREKKESFPLTVTSAQKNPTAFYLCASSIATGYQLGEQYFGPGTRLTVT.

The chain has TRBV19 and TRBJ2-2; TRBD1 matches at 9 bases. V shed 3 bases and J 6 bases; nucleotides not matched to a gene: 8. CDR1 is LNHDA, CDR2 SQIVND, per germline (reference sequence). This CDR3 comprises 16 residues. CDR3: CASSITGGLQSGELFF. In DNA form, the CDR3 reads TGTGCCAGTAGTATTACAGGGGGCTTACAGTCCGGGGAGCTGTTTTTT.

V is TRBV10-3 and J is TRBJ1-2; maybe TRBD1 (5 bases). V lost 6 bases and J lost 4, with 15 bases in between. The CDR3 is made up of 14 amino acids. Per germline, CDR1 ENHRY and CDR2 SYGVKD. The CDR3 spells CAISGEGYVYGYTF. DNA of the CDR3: TGTGCCATCAGCGGGGAGGGGTACGTCTATGGCTACACCTTC.

The genes are TRBV4-2 and TRBJ1-5, with 8 bases lining up with TRBD1. The V gene's germline CDR1 is LGHNA and CDR2 YNFKEQ. V was clipped by 4 bases and J by 4 bases; unmatched bases: 9. The CDR3 is 16 amino acids. The CDR3 here is CASSRWTGLGNQPQHF. CDR3 bases: TGTGCCAGCAGCCGGTGGACAGGGTTGGGTAATCAGCCCCAGCATTTT.

The count of this clone is one. J is TRBJ1-2 and V is TRBV6-4; D is unclear. Trimming shortened V by 5 bases and J by 7 bases, and 17 bases separated the two germline ends. Germline loops: CDR1 MRHNA, CDR2 SNTAGT. This CDR3 region has 14 residues. This CDR3 reads CASSKESTVGGYTF. In nucleotides, the CDR3 is TGTGCCAGCAGTAAAGAAAGTACAGTAGGTGGCTACACCTTC.